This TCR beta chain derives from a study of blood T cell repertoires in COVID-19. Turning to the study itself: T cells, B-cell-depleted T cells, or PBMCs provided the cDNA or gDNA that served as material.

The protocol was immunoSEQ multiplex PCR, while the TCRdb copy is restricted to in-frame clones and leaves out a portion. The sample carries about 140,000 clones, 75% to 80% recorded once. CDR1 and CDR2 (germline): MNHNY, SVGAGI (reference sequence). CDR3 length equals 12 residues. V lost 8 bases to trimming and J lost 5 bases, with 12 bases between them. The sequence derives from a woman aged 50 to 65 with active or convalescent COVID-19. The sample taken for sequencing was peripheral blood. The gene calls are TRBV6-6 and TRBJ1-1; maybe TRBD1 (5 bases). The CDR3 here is CASSPGGTEAFF. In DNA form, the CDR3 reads TGTGCCAGCTCTCCCGGGGGGACTGAAGCTTTCTTT.